A selection of T cell receptor beta chains follows, all from one sample in a study of T cell responses to AZD1222 COVID-19 vaccine. The data were produced by immunoSEQ multiplex PCR, yet TCRdb's version contains in-frame clones alone and is incomplete. This table holds some 180,000 clones, roughly 90% found once. The sequencing used peripheral blood, collected 28 days after the second AZD1222 dose. The receptors were gathered from an adult who received the AZD1222 COVID-19 vaccine. Each CDR3 is given with its conserved first and last residue. The D gene is left open where the match is weak. Clone sizes are given selectively: once, few, many, or a class where the clone is expanded.

TRBJ2-7,TRBD2,.,TRBV5-4,TGTGCCAGCAGCTCCAGGACTAGCGGGACTCCCTACGAGCAGTACTTC,CASSSRTSGTPYEQYF
TRBJ2-7,.,.,TRBV15,TGTGCCACCAGCAGGACAGGTCCCTCCTACGAGCAGTACTTC,CATSRTGPSYEQYF
TRBJ2-7,TRBD2,once,TRBV14,TGTGCCAGCAGCCAAGCATGGAGACCGGGACTAGCGGGGAAAATTCTCTCCTACGAGCAGTACTTC,CASSQAWRPGLAGKILSYEQYF
TRBJ2-2,.,once,TRBV7-3,TGTGCCAGCAGCCCCACAGGGAAATTGAACACCGGGGAGCTGTTTTTT,CASSPTGKLNTGELFF
TRBJ2-3,.,once,TRBV5-1,TGCGCCAGCAGCTTGGAAGGCGGCACAGATACGCAGTATTTT,CASSLEGGTDTQYF
TRBJ1-1,.,.,TRBV7-9,TGTGCCAGCAGCCCAATATCCCGGGGTCCTGAAGCTTTCTTT,CASSPISRGPEAFF
TRBJ1-2,.,.,TRBV18,TGTGCCAGCTCACCAGGGGAATGGCTTCATGGCTACACCTTC,CASSPGEWLHGYTF
TRBJ1-4,.,few,TRBV27,TGTGCCAGCAGTCAACAGGGTCAAGGAAAACTGTTTTTT,CASSQQGQGKLFF
TRBJ2-2,TRBD2,.,TRBV5-1,TGCGCCAGCAGCGATAGCGGGACCACCGGGGAGCTGTTTTTT,CASSDSGTTGELFF
TRBJ1-4,.,.,TRBV5-1,TGCGCCAGCAGCTTTGGAGATTGGGCCGGTAATGAAAAACTGTTTTTT,CASSFGDWAGNEKLFF
TRBJ2-7,TRBD1,.,TRBV6-1,TGTGCCAGCAGTGAATACCCGGGGACAGGGAGCTACGAGCAGTACTTC,CASSEYPGTGSYEQYF
TRBJ1-5,.,few,TRBV5-4,TGTGCCAGCAGCCCTTCGCTAGGGGGAGATCAGCCCCAGCATTTT,CASSPSLGGDQPQHF
TRBJ1-1,.,.,TRBV11-2,TGTGCCAGCAGCTCTAACGCAGGCCCAGGAGGCACTGAAGCTTTCTTT,CASSSNAGPGGTEAFF
TRBJ1-6,TRBD1,.,TRBV19,TGTGCCAGTACCTCGGCTCTCGACAGGGCCAAGCTTTTTCCCCTCCACTTT,CASTSALDRAKLFPLHF
TRBJ1-5,.,.,TRBV30,TGTGCCTGGGCACCCCGGACCGTCCTCAATCAGCCCCAGCATTTT,CAWAPRTVLNQPQHF
TRBJ1-2,TRBD1,.,TRBV3-1/TRBV3-2,TGTGCCAGCAGCCCAGCCGACAGGGTACTCGGCTACACCTTC,CASSPADRVLGYTF
TRBJ2-3,.,.,TRBV5-1,TGCGCCAGCAGCTACAGGGAACGGACAGATACGCAGTATTTT,CASSYRERTDTQYF
TRBJ1-2,TRBD1,.,TRBV27,TGTGCCACCAGGACAGGGGCCGGTGGCTACACCTTC,CATRTGAGGYTF
TRBJ1-3,TRBD1,.,TRBV9,TGTGCCAGCAGCGGCGACAGGGGTGCTGGAAACACCATATATTTT,CASSGDRGAGNTIYF
TRBJ1-5,.,.,TRBV6-5,TGTGCCAGCAGATACTCCGGAAACACCCAGCATTTT,CASRYSGNTQHF
TRBJ1-3,TRBD1,.,TRBV4-1,TGCGCCAGCAGCCCTCTTCGACAGGGGGGAAACACCATATATTTT,CASSPLRQGGNTIYF
TRBJ1-6,.,.,TRBV7-6,TGTGCCAGCAGCTTAGCCGACAGCAATAATTCACCCCTCCACTTT,CASSLADSNNSPLHF
TRBJ2-1,.,.,TRBV30,TGTGCCTGGAGTCGAGGGCTAATAGTGTACAATGAGCAGTTCTTC,CAWSRGLIVYNEQFF
TRBJ2-2,TRBD2,.,TRBV15,TGTGCCACCAGCACGGGACTAGCGGGAGGGCCCGATCCTAATGGGGAGCTGTTTTTT,CATSTGLAGGPDPNGELFF
TRBJ1-1,TRBD1,.,TRBV3-1/TRBV3-2,TGTGCCAGCAGCCTCGCGGGACAGATGAACACTGAAGCTTTCTTT,CASSLAGQMNTEAFF
TRBJ2-3,.,.,TRBV29-1,TGCAGCGTTTTTATAGCGGGCACAGATACGCAGTATTTT,CSVFIAGTDTQYF
TRBJ1-6,.,.,TRBV30,TGTGCCTGGAGTCACAGGGTTTCACCCCTCCACTTT,CAWSHRVSPLHF
TRBJ2-5,.,.,TRBV7-6,TGTGCCAGCAGTTTTCAAGAGACCCAGTACTTC,CASSFQETQYF
TRBJ1-1,.,.,TRBV3-1/TRBV3-2,TGTGCCAGCAGCCAAACGAACACTGAAGCTTTCTTT,CASSQTNTEAFF
TRBJ1-6,.,.,TRBV6-5,TGTGCCAGCAGTTACTCGGGTACAGTAAATTCACCCCTCCACTTT,CASSYSGTVNSPLHF
TRBJ2-7,.,.,TRBV18,TGTGCCAGCTCACCACTGGACAACTACGAGCAGTACTTC,CASSPLDNYEQYF
TRBJ2-7,.,.,TRBV6-5,TGTGCCAGCAGTCCCAGGTCTTTCTCCTACGAGCAGTACTTC,CASSPRSFSYEQYF
TRBJ1-6,.,.,TRBV29-1,TGCAGCGTTTCTCGGGGAGGGTATAATTCACCCCTCCACTTT,CSVSRGGYNSPLHF
TRBJ2-3,TRBD2,.,TRBV6-4,TGTGCCAGCAGTACTAGCGGGAGACGGGGTACGCAGTATTTT,CASSTSGRRGTQYF
TRBJ1-3,TRBD1,.,TRBV6-5,TGTGCCAGCAGTTACTCGGGACAGGGGGCGAACACCATATATTTT,CASSYSGQGANTIYF
TRBJ1-4,TRBD1,.,TRBV29-1,TGCAGCGTTGAAGGACAGGGAGGCGAAAAACTGTTTTTT,CSVEGQGGEKLFF
TRBJ1-4,.,.,TRBV10-3,TGTGCCATCAGTGAGGGCGCAACTAATGAAAAACTGTTTTTT,CAISEGATNEKLFF
TRBJ2-5,TRBD1,once,TRBV7-9,TGTGCCAGCAGCGATGACAGGGAAGAGACCCAGTACTTC,CASSDDREETQYF
TRBJ2-1,TRBD2,.,TRBV29-1,TGCAGCGTTGTAGGGACTAGCGGGAGCGATGAGCAGTTCTTC,CSVVGTSGSDEQFF
TRBJ2-1,TRBD2,.,TRBV14,TGTGCCAGCAGCCACAGACTAGCGGCACAGTTCTTC,CASSHRLAAQFF
TRBJ1-4,TRBD1,.,TRBV7-2,TGTGCCAGCAGCACGCGAACAGGGGGGGCTAATGAAAAACTGTTTTTT,CASSTRTGGANEKLFF
TRBJ1-2,TRBD1,few,TRBV10-2,TGCGCCAGCAGTGTCGACAGGGTCGACGGCTACACCTTC,CASSVDRVDGYTF
TRBJ2-1,TRBD2,.,TRBV27,TGTGCCAGCAGTTTATCTAGCGGGAGAATGTACAATGAGCAGTTCTTC,CASSLSSGRMYNEQFF
TRBJ1-2,.,.,TRBV19,TGTGCCAGTAGTCCTCGAGTAGCTTCCTATGGCTACACCTTC,CASSPRVASYGYTF
TRBJ2-1,.,.,TRBV28,TGTGCCACCATTGCGGCGGGGCAGGGGCCTCGGGGGCAGTTCTTC,CATIAAGQGPRGQFF
TRBJ1-4,.,.,TRBV2,TGTGCCAGCAAAGTGGGCCGGACCGAAAAACTGTTTTTT,CASKVGRTEKLFF
TRBJ2-1,TRBD2,.,TRBV7-8,TGTGCCAGCAGCCGCCCGGGACTAGCGGGGGGCGGTAACAATGAGCAGTTCTTC,CASSRPGLAGGGNNEQFF
TRBJ1-2,TRBD1,.,TRBV2,TGTGCCAGCAGTCCACAGGGGTCCTATGGCTACACCTTC,CASSPQGSYGYTF
TRBJ2-1,.,.,TRBV4-2,TGTGCCAGCAGCCAAGTAGGGGGAGGCAATGAGCAGTTCTTC,CASSQVGGGNEQFF
TRBJ1-1,.,.,TRBV5-1,TGCGCCAGCAGCCAAAATACTGAAGCTTTCTTT,CASSQNTEAFF